The present T cell receptor beta chain was sequenced within a study of cytomegalovirus exposure and HLA in healthy donors. Whole-study context: The same platform was used for the approximately 120 validation repertoires as for the approximately 630 first-cohort repertoires, as reported in a later analysis.

Points from the study as a whole: The tendency of first-cohort TCR clusters to co-occur in the 120 or so validation repertoires emerged from a later analysis. Cytomegalovirus-associated TCR beta chains were listed, numbering roughly 150.

TCRdb's table, derived via immunoSEQ multiplex PCR, lists solely in-frame clones and lacks some. The sample holds over 130,000 clones, around nine tenths seen once. Germline assignment: CDR1 LNHDA and CDR2 SQIVND (reference sequence). The V and J ends lost 2 bases and 7 bases respectively, with 11 bases between them. CDR3 length equals 13 residues. Of note for this clone: Its antigen is still unknown.

Donors came from a validation cohort of 95 to 150 subjects, distinct from the first 666-subject cohort. This receptor was identified in a man younger than 30 in good health and CMV-seropositive. The chain employs TRBV19 and TRBJ1-1; tentatively, D is TRBD1 (6 bases). Source material: PBMCs. The CDR3 DNA follows: TGTGCCAGTAGTATAATCAGGGGAGTTGAAGCTTTCTTT. As protein: CASSIIRGVEAFF.